This T cell receptor (beta chain) was sequenced for a study of cytomegalovirus exposure and HLA in healthy donors. Overall study findings and caveats: Presence/absence analyses rested on an assumption that sequencing depth was roughly uniform across donors. Rates of TCR association differed by HLA locus in a later analysis, with DRB1 highest and HLA-C lowest.

Primers for the PCR totalled 60 Vbeta and 13 Jbeta. Assay: immunoSEQ multiplex PCR; the TCRdb copy retains only in-frame clones and omits some. The sample consists of about 150,000 clones, nearly 85% of them appearing once. This clone was recorded a few times. Its antigen remains unidentified. V was shortened by 3 bases and J by 5 bases, with 12 bases between the two germline ends. The CDR3 spans 14 residues. Germline V CDR1 and CDR2: LNHDA, SQIVND (reference sequence). The sample was PBMCs. This sequence joins TRBV19 and TRBJ2-3; D is ambiguous. The receptor's source is a male donor in good health and CMV-seronegative. The CDR3 sequence is CASSMVTVRDTQYF. CDR3 DNA sequence: TGTGCCAGTAGTATGGTAACAGTCAGAGATACGCAGTATTTT.